These T cell receptor beta chains were read from a single sample in a study of blood T cell repertoires in COVID-19. Repertoires were generated with immunoSEQ multiplex PCR, while TCRdb's copy carries only in-frame clones and drops some. The sample lists over 200,000 clones, approximately 83% occurring once. Input material: peripheral blood. Every receptor here comes from a woman between 25 and 40 years old who had recovered from COVID-19. CDR3s include the opening cysteine and the closing phenylalanine or tryptophan.

TRBV10-3 15 CAISELRDISYEQYF
TRBV11-2 17 CASSLVGLAGGRETQYF
TRBV27 13 CASTQTGNTEAFF
TRBV30 14 CACSLAGDTDTQYF
TRBV9 16 CASSVLAGGDTGELFF
TRBV4-3 15 CASSQDPVLNTEAFF
TRBV7-2 15 CASSLDGRQNTEAFF
TRBV27 14 CASSFRDHRDTQYF
TRBV9 13 CASSGTSSYEQYF
TRBV5-1 15 CASSPGGAANTEAFF
TRBV6-4 14 CASKSDSPNYGYTF
TRBV7-8 14 CASSPQAVYNEQFF
TRBV3-1/TRBV3-2 14 CASSPRQGEDEQYF
TRBV6-6 13 CASSTTGAYEQFF
TRBV4-1 16 CASSQVGGQISGELFF
TRBV7-9 14 CASSLGRDGEKLFF
TRBV11-1 13 CASSLEESTEAFF
TRBV15 12 CATSRDQQPQHF
TRBV7-6 13 CASSQGTTYEQYF
TRBV2 14 CASRMSGSSYEQYF
TRBV6-2/TRBV6-3 13 CASSGGRGSAQYF
TRBV7-2 17 CASSLESGLAARLAQYF
TRBV13 13 CASSTGAHYGYTF
TRBV24-1 11 CATSDRNEQFF
TRBV9 15 CASSVTGAYNSPLHF
TRBV3-1/TRBV3-2 13 CASSRKGTYGYTF
TRBV27 14 CASSPGGDPDTQYF